This TCR beta chain was obtained from a study of blood T cell repertoires in COVID-19. This clone came up a few times. The repertoire was sequenced with immunoSEQ multiplex PCR; TCRdb's copy has only in-frame clones and lacks some. Here the sample spans some 150,000 clones, approximately 86% being singletons. Trimming removed 10 bases from V and 0 bases from J; junction bases left unmatched: 3. The CDR3 spans 13 residues. Material for sequencing was peripheral blood. The clonotype was recovered from a woman in her sixties with acute or convalescent COVID-19. The V gene is TRBV12-3 or TRBV12-4, the J gene TRBJ1-5, with TRBD1 matching over 7 bases. CDR3 nucleotides: TGTGCCACCCGGACAGGTAGCAATCAGCCCCAGCATTTT. Translating it yields CATRTGSNQPQHF.